Here is one TCR beta chain with its context. Libraries were prepared by immunoSEQ multiplex PCR; TCRdb keeps only in-frame clonotypes and omits some of them. The sample lists a few hundred thousand clones, 65% to 85% occurring once. The data stem from a study of blood T cell repertoires in COVID-19. Adults between about 18 and 95 years of age took part from 20 to 25 US areas. CDR3 length equals 12 residues. The ends lost 0 bases at V and 11 bases at J; junction bases unmatched: 4. In germline, CDR1 is SGHKS, CDR2 YYEKEE (reference sequence). This chain links TRBV5-5 with TRBJ1-1, with TRBD1 identical over 7 bases. The TCR sequence derives from a man aged 45-60 years who had recovered from COVID-19. The specimen was PBMCs or T cells enriched from blood (not recorded which). The CDR3 here is CASSLGTGRAFF. The CDR3 nucleotides are TGTGCCAGCAGCTTGGGGACAGGAAGGGCTTTCTTT.